This T cell receptor (beta chain) was obtained from a study of CD8+ T cells in alopecia areata. Germline-derived CDR1 and CDR2 are LNHNV and YYDKDF (reference sequence). This CDR3 is 14 amino acids long. J lost 0 bases, V lost 3 bases, and 2 bases had no gene match. Treatment in this sample: oral pan-JAK inhibitor, 5-10 mg twice daily. TCR sequencing used cDNA made by reverse transcription of extracted RNA. Generated by immunoSEQ multiplex PCR, the TCRdb table keeps only in-frame clones and is missing some. The repertoire holds under 200,000 clones, with 60% to 75% as singletons. A remark on this clone: Other DNA sequences within the sample encode an identical CDR3.

The sequence was collected from a human donor with alopecia areata. The sample consisted of CD4+ T cells sorted from blood, taken at week 24, from a patient treated with tofacitinib. The chain employs TRBV15 and TRBJ2-7, with TRBD1 identical over 7 bases. In DNA form, the CDR3 reads TGTGCCACCAGCAGGGACAGGAGCTCCTACGAGCAGTACTTC. It specifies CATSRDRSSYEQYF.